This record concerns one TCR beta chain sequence. This record comes from a study of cytomegalovirus exposure and HLA in healthy donors. The study ran its PCR with 60 Vbeta and 13 Jbeta primers. Repertoires were generated with immunoSEQ multiplex PCR, while TCRdb's copy carries only in-frame clones and drops some. Here the sample spans roughly 200,000 clones, around nine tenths being singletons. This CDR3 is 15 amino acids long. Germline CDR1 reads SGHRS; CDR2 reads YFSETQ. J was trimmed by 4 bases and V by 2 bases; bases with no gene match: 4. The receptor was derived from a woman aged 18-29 years in good health and CMV-seronegative. Input material: PBMCs. The chain carries TRBV5-1 and TRBJ2-5; 11 bases fit TRBD1. This chain's CDR3 is CASSLMGTGGETQYF. The CDR3 bases are TGCGCCAGCAGCTTAATGGGGACAGGGGGAGAGACCCAGTACTTC.